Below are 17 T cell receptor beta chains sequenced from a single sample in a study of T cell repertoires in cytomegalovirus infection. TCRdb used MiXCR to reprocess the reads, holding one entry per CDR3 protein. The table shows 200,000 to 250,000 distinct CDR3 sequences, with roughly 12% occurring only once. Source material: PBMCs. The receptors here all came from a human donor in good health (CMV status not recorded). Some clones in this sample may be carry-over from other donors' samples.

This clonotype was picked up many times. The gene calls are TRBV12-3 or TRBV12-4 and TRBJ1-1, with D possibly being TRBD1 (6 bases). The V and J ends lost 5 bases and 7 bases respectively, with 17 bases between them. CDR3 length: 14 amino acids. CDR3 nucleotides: TGTGCCAGCAGTCTGACAGGAGGATTGGATGAAGCTTTCTTT. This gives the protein CASSLTGGLDEAFF.

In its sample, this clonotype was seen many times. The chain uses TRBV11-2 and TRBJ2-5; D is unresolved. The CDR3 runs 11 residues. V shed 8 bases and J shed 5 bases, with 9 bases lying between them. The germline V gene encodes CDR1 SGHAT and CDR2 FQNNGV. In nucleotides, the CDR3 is TGTGCCAGCCTGGCAACGGAGACCCAGTACTTC. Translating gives CASLATETQYF.

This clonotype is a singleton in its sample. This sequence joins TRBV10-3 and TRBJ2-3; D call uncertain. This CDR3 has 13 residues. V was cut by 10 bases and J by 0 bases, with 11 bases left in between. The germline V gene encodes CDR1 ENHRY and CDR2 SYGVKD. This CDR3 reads CATGCDSTDTQYF. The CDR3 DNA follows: TGTGCCACCGGGTGCGACAGCACAGATACGCAGTATTTT.

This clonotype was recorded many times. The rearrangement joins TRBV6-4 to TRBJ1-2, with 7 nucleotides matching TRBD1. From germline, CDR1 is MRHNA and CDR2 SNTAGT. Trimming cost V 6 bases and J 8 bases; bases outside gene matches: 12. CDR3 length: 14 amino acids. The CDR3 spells CASSPSEGASGYTF. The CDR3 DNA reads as TGTGCCAGCAGCCCTTCGGAGGGGGCGAGCGGCTACACCTTC.

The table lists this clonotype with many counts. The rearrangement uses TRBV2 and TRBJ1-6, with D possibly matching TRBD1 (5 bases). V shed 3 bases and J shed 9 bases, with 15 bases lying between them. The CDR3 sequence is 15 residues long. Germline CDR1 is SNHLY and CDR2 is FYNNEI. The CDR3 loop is CASSDKRQGLSPLHF. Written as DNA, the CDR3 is TGTGCCAGCAGTGATAAACGGCAGGGACTTTCACCCCTCCACTTT.

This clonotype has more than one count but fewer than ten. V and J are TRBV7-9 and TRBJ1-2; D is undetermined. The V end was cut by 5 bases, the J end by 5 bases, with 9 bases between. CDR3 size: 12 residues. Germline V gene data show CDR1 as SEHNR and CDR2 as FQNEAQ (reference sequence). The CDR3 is CASSPRVYGYTF. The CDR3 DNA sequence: TGTGCCAGCAGCCCCCGGGTGTATGGCTACACCTTC.

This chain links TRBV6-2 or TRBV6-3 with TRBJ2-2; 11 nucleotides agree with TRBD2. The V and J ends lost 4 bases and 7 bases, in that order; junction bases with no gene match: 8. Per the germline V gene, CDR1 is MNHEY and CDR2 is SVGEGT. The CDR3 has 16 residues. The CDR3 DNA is TGTGCCAGCAGTTCGGCCGGGACTAGCGGTGTCGGGGAGCTGTTTTTT. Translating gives CASSSAGTSGVGELFF.

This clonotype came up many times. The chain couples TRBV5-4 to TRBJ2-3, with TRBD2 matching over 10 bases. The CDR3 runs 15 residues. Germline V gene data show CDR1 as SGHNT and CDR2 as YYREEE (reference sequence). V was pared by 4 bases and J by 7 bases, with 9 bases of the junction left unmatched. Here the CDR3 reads CASSPSLAGTHTQYF. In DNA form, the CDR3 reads TGTGCCAGCAGCCCTTCACTAGCGGGGACACATACGCAGTATTTT.

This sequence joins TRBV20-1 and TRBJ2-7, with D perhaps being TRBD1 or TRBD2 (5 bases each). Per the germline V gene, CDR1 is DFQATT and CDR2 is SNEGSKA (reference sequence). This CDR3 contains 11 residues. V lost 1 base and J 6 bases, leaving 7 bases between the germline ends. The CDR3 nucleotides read TGCAGTGCTAGAGTAGGGACCGAGCAGTACTTC. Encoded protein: CSARVGTEQYF.

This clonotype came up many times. CDR3 nucleotides: TGTGCCAGCAGTTTAAGGACAGGGCACTACGAGCAGTACTTC. It is translated as CASSLRTGHYEQYF. The chain employs TRBV28 and TRBJ2-7, with TRBD1 matching 8 bases. J was trimmed by 3 bases and V by 2 bases; bases with no gene match: 3. This CDR3 region has 14 residues. Looked up from germline, CDR1 is MDHEN and CDR2 is SYDVKM.

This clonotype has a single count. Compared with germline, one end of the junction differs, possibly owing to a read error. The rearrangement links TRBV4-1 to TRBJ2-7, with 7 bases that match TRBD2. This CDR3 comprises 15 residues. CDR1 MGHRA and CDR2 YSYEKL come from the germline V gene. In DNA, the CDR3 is TGTGCCAGCAGCACTGGTCTAGCGGAGTCCTACGAGCAGTACTTC. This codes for CASSTGLAESYEQYF.

The CDR3 region is CASKWAAGTEAFF. The CDR3 bases are TGTGCCAGCAAGTGGGCGGCGGGCACTGAAGCTTTCTTT. The chain employs TRBV27 and TRBJ1-1; no clear D gene. In germline, CDR1 is MNHEY, CDR2 SMNVEV (reference sequence). This CDR3 region has 13 residues. Trimming shortened V by 7 bases and J by 4 bases, and 13 bases separated the two germline ends.

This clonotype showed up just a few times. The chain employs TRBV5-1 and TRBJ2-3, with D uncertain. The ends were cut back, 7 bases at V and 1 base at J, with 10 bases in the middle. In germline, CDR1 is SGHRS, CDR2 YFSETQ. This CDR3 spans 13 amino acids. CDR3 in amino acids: CASALSGTDTQYF. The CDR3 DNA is TGCGCCAGCGCCCTTTCGGGCACAGATACGCAGTATTTT.

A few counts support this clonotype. The CDR3 protein is CASSLGDQGAAGANVLTF. The CDR3 DNA sequence: TGCGCCAGCAGCTTGGGAGATCAGGGGGCTGCTGGGGCCAACGTCCTGACTTTC. J is TRBJ2-6 and V is TRBV5-1; 8 bases agree with TRBD1. Germline trimming cut 0 bases from V and 2 bases from J; bases unmatched to any gene: 7. CDR1 is SGHRS, CDR2 YFSETQ, per germline. CDR3 size: 18 residues. Together with reference TRBV5-1 and TRBJ2-6, the CDR3 gives the full variable domain: KAGVTQTPRYLIKTRGQQVTLSCSPISGHRSVSWYQQTPGQGLQFLFEYFSETQRNKGNFPGRFSGRQFSNSRSEMNVSTLELGDSALYLCASSLGDQGAAGANVLTFGAGSRLTVL.

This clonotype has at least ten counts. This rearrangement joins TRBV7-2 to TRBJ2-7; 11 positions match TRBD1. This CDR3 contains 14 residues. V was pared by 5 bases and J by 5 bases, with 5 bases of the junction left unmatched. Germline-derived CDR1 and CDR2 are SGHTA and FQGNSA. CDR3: CASSQRTGGHEQYF. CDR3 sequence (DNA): TGTGCCAGCAGCCAGCGGACAGGGGGCCACGAGCAGTACTTC.

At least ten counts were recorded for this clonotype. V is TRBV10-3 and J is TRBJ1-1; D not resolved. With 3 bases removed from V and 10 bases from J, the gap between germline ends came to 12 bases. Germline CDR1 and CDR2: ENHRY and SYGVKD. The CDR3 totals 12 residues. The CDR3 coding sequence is TGTGCCATCAGTGACCCCGCACGGAGAGCTTTCTTT. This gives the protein CAISDPARRAFF.

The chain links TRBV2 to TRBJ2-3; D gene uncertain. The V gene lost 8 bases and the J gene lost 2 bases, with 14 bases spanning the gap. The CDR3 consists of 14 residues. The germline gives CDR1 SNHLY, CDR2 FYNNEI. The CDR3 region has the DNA TGTGCCAGCGGCATTCTTATTGACACAGATACGCAGTATTTT. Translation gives CASGILIDTDTQYF.